Listed here are 30 T cell receptor beta chains from one sample, sequenced in a study of shared clonotypes between healthy human individuals. Selected positively for CCR7 and CD45RO-negative, naive CD8 cells excluded terminally differentiated effector memory CD45RA+ cells. The repertoire was sequenced with immunoSEQ multiplex PCR; TCRdb's copy has only in-frame clones and lacks some. The sample includes under 2,000,000 clones, approximately 94% of them seen just once. Sequenced material: naive CD8+ T cells sorted from blood. Receptors were obtained from a man aged 18 to 35 in good health.

The CDR3: CASSLRDLSSYEQYF. In nucleotides, the CDR3 is TGCGCCAGCAGCCTCCGGGACTTGAGCTCCTACGAGCAGTACTTC. This chain links TRBV4-1 with TRBJ2-7; D might be TRBD2 (6 bases). The ends were cut back, 4 bases at V and 0 bases at J, with 13 bases in the middle. The CDR3 spans 15 residues. Germline V gene lookup returns CDR1 MGHRA and CDR2 YSYEKL.

The chain joins TRBV6-5 to TRBJ2-1; TRBD1 might be the D (7 bases). Germline V gene lookup returns CDR1 MNHEY and CDR2 SVGAGI. This CDR3 is built from 15 residues. V lost 0 bases to trimming and J lost 5 bases, with 11 bases between them. In DNA form, the CDR3 reads TGTGCCAGCAGTTACTCGACAGGGAGGAACAATGAGCAGTTCTTC. This codes for CASSYSTGRNNEQFF.

This CDR3 reads CATHTDTQYF. The CDR3 nucleotides are TGTGCCACCCACACAGATACGCAGTATTTT. J is TRBJ2-3 and V is TRBV2; D remains ambiguous. Trimming cost V 10 bases and J 2 bases, with 4 bases left between them. CDR1 and CDR2 from the germline V gene are SNHLY and FYNNEI. This CDR3 spans 10 amino acids.

The V gene is TRBV5-1, the J gene TRBJ2-3; TRBD2 matches 7 bases. V was clipped by 0 bases and J by 5 bases; unmatched bases: 3. The CDR3 is 14 residues long. Germline CDR1 and CDR2: SGHRS and YFSETQ. CDR3 sequence: CASSLDLAEDTQYF. Written as DNA, the CDR3 is TGCGCCAGCAGCTTGGATCTAGCGGAAGATACGCAGTATTTT.

The V gene is TRBV6-6, the J gene TRBJ1-5, with 9 bases identical to TRBD1. The CDR3 extends over 15 amino acids. Trimming took 5 bases from V and 6 from J; bases not matched to a gene: 8. Germline V gene data show CDR1 as MNHNY and CDR2 as SVGAGI (reference sequence). The CDR3 nucleotides are TGTGCCAGCAGTACGGGACAGGGAGATTCTCAGCCCCAGCATTTT. Translated, it gives CASSTGQGDSQPQHF.

This clone has just one count. V gene TRBV19 combines with J gene TRBJ1-1, with 10 bases fitting TRBD1. The germline V gene has CDR1 LNHDA and CDR2 SQIVND (reference sequence). The trim removed 3 bases at V and 5 bases at J, leaving 9 bases unmatched. The CDR3 consists of 16 residues. CDR3 DNA sequence: TGTGCCAGTAGTATCCGGGACAGGGGCCGGGAGACTGAAGCTTTCTTT. This encodes CASSIRDRGRETEAFF.

This chain's CDR3 is CASSVDSGLAGNEQFF. The CDR3 bases are TGTGCCAGCAGCGTAGATTCGGGACTAGCGGGTAATGAGCAGTTCTTC. The chain couples TRBV9 to TRBJ2-1; the match to TRBD2 covers 12 bases. This CDR3 has 16 amino acids. Unmatched junction bases numbered 5, after V lost 0 bases and J lost 7 bases. CDR1 and CDR2 from the germline V gene are SGDLS and YYNGEE.

The rearrangement links TRBV28 to TRBJ2-2; the D call may be TRBD1 or TRBD2 (5 bases each). This CDR3 comprises 16 residues. Germline V lookup: CDR1 MDHEN, CDR2 SYDVKM. V was shortened by 2 bases and J by 9 bases, with 19 bases between the two germline ends. CDR3 sequence reads: CASSLPGDPLHRELFF. For the CDR3, the DNA is TGTGCCAGCAGTTTACCCGGGGACCCCCTCCACCGGGAGCTGTTTTTT.

On this clone itself: Different DNA sequences within this sample yield the same CDR3. The chain recombines TRBV27 with TRBJ1-1, with D perhaps TRBD1 (6 bases). Between the trimmed V and J ends, which lost 3 bases and 5 bases, there was a span of 10 bases. Per germline, CDR1 MNHEY and CDR2 SMNVEV (reference sequence). The CDR3 is made up of 13 amino acids. CDR3 residues: CASSFGGRTEAFF. DNA for the CDR3: TGTGCCAGCAGTTTCGGGGGGCGGACTGAAGCTTTCTTT.

The rearrangement joins TRBV5-1 to TRBJ2-3; TRBD2 matches at 8 bases. V gave up 6 bases and J gave up 0 bases; unmatched junction bases: 3. The CDR3 is made up of 14 amino acids. Per the germline V gene, CDR1 is SGHRS and CDR2 is YFSETQ. Here the CDR3 reads CASKTSGSTDTQYF. The DNA for the CDR3 is TGCGCCAGCAAAACTAGCGGCAGCACAGATACGCAGTATTTT.

The chain is built from TRBV5-1 and TRBJ2-2; D is perhaps TRBD2 (6 bases). Germline V gives CDR1 SGHRS, CDR2 YFSETQ. The CDR3 consists of 13 residues. V shed 1 base and J shed 11 bases, with 12 bases lying between them. CDR3 residues: CASSLLGGNELFF. CDR3 coding DNA: TGCGCCAGCAGCTTGCTGGGCGGGAACGAGCTGTTTTTT.

The V and J genes are TRBV2 and TRBJ1-2, with D possibly being TRBD1 (6 bases). The V gene's germline CDR1 is SNHLY and CDR2 FYNNEI. This CDR3 has 11 amino acids. V lost 8 bases and J 4 bases, leaving 8 bases between the germline ends. CDR3 loop: CASGGLYGYTF. The CDR3 nucleotides read TGTGCCAGCGGGGGGCTCTATGGCTACACCTTC.

The chain combines TRBV9 with TRBJ2-3; TRBD1 might be the D (6 bases). Germline lookup yields CDR1 SGDLS and CDR2 YYNGEE. This CDR3 spans 14 amino acids. V lost 4 bases and J 2 bases, leaving 11 bases between the germline ends. The CDR3 here is CASSQRTATDTQYF. CDR3 in DNA: TGTGCCAGCAGCCAGAGGACAGCCACAGATACGCAGTATTTT.

The chain joins TRBV11-1 to TRBJ2-7; unclear D gene. This CDR3 has 12 amino acids. V was shortened by 5 bases and J by 4 bases, with 9 bases between the two germline ends. The germline gives CDR1 SGHAT, CDR2 FQDESV (reference sequence). CDR3 amino acids: CASSDEPYEQYF. The CDR3 coding sequence is TGTGCCAGCAGCGATGAGCCGTACGAGCAGTACTTC.

V usage is TRBV19 and J usage is TRBJ2-7; D unclear. Germline V gene lookup returns CDR1 LNHDA and CDR2 SQIVND (reference sequence). The ends were cut back, 5 bases at V and 2 bases at J, with 13 bases in the middle. This CDR3 spans 14 amino acids. The CDR3 DNA is TGTGCCAGTAGTTTCGGCCCTGAAGCCTACGAGCAGTACTTC. Translated, it gives CASSFGPEAYEQYF.

This rearrangement joins TRBV19 to TRBJ1-5; no reliable D call. Per germline, CDR1 LNHDA and CDR2 SQIVND (reference sequence). The CDR3 has 15 amino acids. The ends were cut back, 2 bases at V and 1 base at J, with 9 bases in the middle. CDR3 sequence: CASSINSGSNQPQHF. CDR3 bases: TGTGCCAGTAGTATAAACTCAGGCAGCAATCAGCCCCAGCATTTT. Supplemented by reference TRBV19 and TRBJ1-5, the full variable domain reads DGGITQSPKYLFRKEGQNVTLSCEQNLNHDAMYWYRQDPGQGLRLIYYSQIVNDFQKGDIAEGYSVSREKKESFPLTVTSAQKNPTAFYLCASSINSGSNQPQHFGDGTRLSIL.

A word on this clone: Other DNA variants within this sample encode the same CDR3. The chain has TRBV7-9 and TRBJ2-7; D is uncertain. The CDR3 length is 11 residues. Germline values: CDR1 SEHNR, CDR2 FQNEAQ (reference sequence). Between the trimmed V and J ends, which lost 5 bases and 2 bases, there was a span of 4 bases. CDR3 bases: TGTGCCAGCAGCCCGGCCTACGAGCAGTACTTC. Residues: CASSPAYEQYF.

The chain joins TRBV28 to TRBJ1-1; a possible D gene is TRBD1 (5 bases). Looked up from germline, CDR1 is MDHEN and CDR2 is SYDVKM. Trimming took 4 bases from V and 0 from J, leaving 18 bases between them. The CDR3 is made up of 17 amino acids. CDR3 nucleotide sequence: TGTGCCAGCAGTTCCCTGGGCAGGGAAGATCTGAACACTGAAGCTTTCTTT. Residues: CASSSLGREDLNTEAFF.

The chain recombines TRBV9 with TRBJ1-2; 8 positions agree with TRBD1. V lost 0 bases, J lost 7 bases, and 2 bases stayed unmatched. Germline V gene sequence: CDR1 SGDLS, CDR2 YYNGEE. The CDR3 totals 13 residues. CDR3 loop: CASSVDQGAGYTF. The CDR3 region has the DNA TGTGCCAGCAGCGTAGATCAGGGGGCTGGCTACACCTTC.

This rearrangement joins TRBV10-1 to TRBJ2-2; the D is unclear. The CDR3 covers 13 residues. Germline CDR1 is WNHNN and CDR2 is SYGVQD (reference sequence). Deletions cut 4 bases from V and 4 bases from J, with 7 bases between. CDR3 protein: CASSGYRTGELFF. The CDR3 DNA is TGCGCCAGCAGTGGGTACCGCACCGGGGAGCTGTTTTTT.

This clone has more than one count but fewer than ten. V gene TRBV27 combines with J gene TRBJ2-7; 9 nucleotides line up with TRBD1. V gave up 7 bases and J gave up 5 bases; unmatched junction bases: 9. The CDR3 runs to 14 residues. In germline, CDR1 is MNHEY, CDR2 SMNVEV (reference sequence). Written as DNA, the CDR3 is TGTGCCAGCACCGCATCGGGGACAGGGCACGAGCAGTACTTC. This sequence encodes CASTASGTGHEQYF.

The rearrangement uses TRBV11-2 and TRBJ2-3; 7 bases line up with TRBD2. CDR3 size: 14 residues. V lost 1 base to trimming and J lost 6 bases; unmatched junction nucleotides: 4. The V gene's germline CDR1 is SGHAT and CDR2 FQNNGV. CDR3 coding DNA: TGTGCCAGCAGCTTAGTGGTGCGGGGGGATACGCAGTATTTT. It translates to CASSLVVRGDTQYF.

V usage is TRBV4-3 and J usage is TRBJ2-6, with unresolved D. Per germline, CDR1 LGHNA and CDR2 YSLEER. The CDR3 has 17 amino acids. Trimming removed 3 bases at V and 0 bases at J, with 12 bases between. CDR3 sequence (DNA): TGCGCCAGCAGCCATGGGGTCGTCGGCTCTGGGGCCAACGTCCTGACTTTC. This gives the protein CASSHGVVGSGANVLTF.

In its sample, this clone was seen once. The chain carries TRBV12-2 and TRBJ2-5; TRBD1 was called by the table and not checked on the DNA. TRBV12-2 is labeled a pseudogene. This CDR3 has 13 amino acids. The CDR3 is CASRLEGKETQYF. The CDR3 region has the DNA TGTGCAAGTCGCTTAGAGGGGAAAGAGACCCAGTACTTC.

The chain employs TRBV7-9 and TRBJ1-1, with D unclear. The CDR3 is made up of 15 amino acids. Trimming left V 1 base short and J 0 bases short, with 9 bases between. Germline loops: CDR1 SEHNR, CDR2 FQNEAQ (reference sequence). Here the CDR3 DNA reads TGTGCCAGCAGCTTAGGCTGGCAGCTGAACACTGAAGCTTTCTTT. Its translation is CASSLGWQLNTEAFF.

V gene TRBV4-1 combines with J gene TRBJ1-2; D not resolved. The germline V gene has CDR1 MGHRA and CDR2 YSYEKL. This CDR3 has 15 residues. V was pared by 3 bases and J by 0 bases, with 11 bases between. CDR3 sequence (DNA): TGCGCCAGCAGCCACGCGCCCGGGGCTAACTATGGCTACACCTTC. Its protein product is CASSHAPGANYGYTF.

The genes are TRBV4-1 and TRBJ1-6, with D possibly TRBD1 on 6 matching bases. This CDR3 has 13 residues. The V end lost 2 bases, the J end lost 11 bases, and 10 bases lay between the germline ends. Germline V gives CDR1 MGHRA, CDR2 YSYEKL. The CDR3 sequence is CASSQPQGTPLHF. The CDR3 DNA is TGCGCCAGCAGCCAACCACAGGGAACACCCCTCCACTTT.

The J gene is TRBJ2-7, the V gene TRBV5-4; 9 positions agree with TRBD1. The V and J ends lost 0 bases and 4 bases, in that order; junction bases with no gene match: 5. CDR3 size: 15 residues. Germline V gene data show CDR1 as SGHNT and CDR2 as YYREEE (reference sequence). The CDR3 loop reads CASSLGGTGLYEQYF. CDR3 sequence (DNA): TGTGCCAGCAGCTTGGGCGGGACAGGGTTGTACGAGCAGTACTTC.

The chain links TRBV25-1 to TRBJ2-1; no definite D call. The V end lost 2 bases, the J end lost 8 bases, and 4 bases lay between the germline ends. The CDR3 has 11 residues. The germline CDR1 and CDR2 sequences are MGHDK and SYGVNS. The CDR3 here is CASSELYEQFF. DNA of the CDR3: TGTGCCAGCAGTGAACTATATGAGCAGTTCTTC.

V and J are TRBV10-3 and TRBJ1-2; D ambiguous. Per germline, CDR1 ENHRY and CDR2 SYGVKD. V was pared by 4 bases and J by 3 bases, with 12 bases between. The length of the CDR3 is 14 residues. The CDR3 region is CAISVSGDDYGYTF. The CDR3 nucleotides are TGTGCCATCAGTGTATCCGGGGATGACTATGGCTACACCTTC.